This is a list of T cell receptor beta chains from one sample in a study of radiotherapy plus CTLA-4 blockade in lung cancer. The table came from immunoSEQ multiplex PCR; TCRdb's copy has only in-frame clones and leaves some out. The data contain about 90,000 clones, under 85% of them seen just once; the ten biggest clones take up roughly 15%. The input for sequencing was peripheral blood, taken from a patient treated with radiotherapy plus ipilimumab. The receptors stem from a human donor with non-small cell lung cancer that progressed on radiotherapy plus ipilimumab. Both conserved end residues are part of each CDR3. D genes are given only for firm matches. Size tells how often a clone was seen (once, few, many) or the class of an expanded clone, and some rows leave it out.

D	V	J	size	DNA	CDR3
.	TRBV6-1	TRBJ1-2	.	TGTGCCAGCAGTGAAGCCGCCCTCCCCGGCTATGGCTACACCTTC	CASSEAALPGYGYTF
.	TRBV7-9	TRBJ2-7	.	TGTGCCAGTCCCCAATTAACCCCGGGCGGGGTATGGTACGAGCAGTACTTC	CASPQLTPGGVWYEQYF
TRBD2	TRBV19	TRBJ2-1	.	TGTGCCAGTAGTATAAGGGCGGGGGTTACAAATGAGCAGTTCTTC	CASSIRAGVTNEQFF
.	TRBV6-1	TRBJ2-1	.	TGTGCCAGCAGTGAAGCTAGTACTTCCTACAATGAGCAGTTCTTC	CASSEASTSYNEQFF
.	TRBV6-1	TRBJ2-7	.	TGTGCCAGCGTAAACCTTAACAGGGTCCGCTACGAGCAGTACTTC	CASVNLNRVRYEQYF
TRBD1	TRBV19	TRBJ1-1	.	TGTGCCAGTAGTGCATTCCCTGGACAGGCGGGTATGAACACTGAAGCTTTCTTT	CASSAFPGQAGMNTEAFF
.	TRBV28	TRBJ2-3	.	TGTGCCACCAATCTCTCGTTTGGGGGCAAAGATACGCAGTATTTT	CATNLSFGGKDTQYF
.	TRBV6-4	TRBJ1-6	few	TGTGCCAGCAAACCAGGGCCTAATTCACCCCTCCACTTT	CASKPGPNSPLHF
.	TRBV27	TRBJ2-3	.	TGTGCCAGCAGTCACCACAGCACAGATACGCAGTATTTT	CASSHHSTDTQYF
TRBD1	TRBV19	TRBJ1-1	.	TGTGCCAGTAGCCGTACAGGGGTTGAAGCTTTCTTT	CASSRTGVEAFF
.	TRBV18	TRBJ1-1	once	TGTGCCAGCTCACAGGGAAGAACTAGGGTTGGAACTGAAGCTTTCTTT	CASSQGRTRVGTEAFF
.	TRBV5-4	TRBJ1-1	.	TGTGCCAGCAGCTTGATGGGGAGCACTGAAGCTTTCTTT	CASSLMGSTEAFF
.	TRBV5-6	TRBJ2-5	few	TGTGCCAGCAGTCGATCCGGGCGGAGTCTACAAGAGACCCAGTACTTC	CASSRSGRSLQETQYF
.	TRBV30	TRBJ2-5	once	TGTGCCTGGAGTGAGCCAGGGAGGTCGGAGACCCAGTACTTC	CAWSEPGRSETQYF
TRBD1	TRBV5-4	TRBJ1-1	.	TGTGCCAGCAGCTCGCTGGGACAGGGACTCCCAAGGGACACTGAAGCTTTCTTT	CASSSLGQGLPRDTEAFF
TRBD1	TRBV28	TRBJ1-2	.	TGTGCCAGCAGCATATCGGCAGGGTGGGACAGCGGCTACACCTTC	CASSISAGWDSGYTF
.	TRBV6-6	TRBJ2-7	.	TGTGCCAGCACCCAACGGGGCGCGGCACCCTACGAGCAGTACTTC	CASTQRGAAPYEQYF
.	TRBV30	TRBJ1-2	.	TGTGCCTGGAGTTCGGGAAGGAAGGGGGTACACTATGGCTACACCTTC	CAWSSGRKGVHYGYTF
TRBD1	TRBV7-9	TRBJ2-7	few	TGTGCCAGCAGCTCGGGACAGGACTACGAGCAGTACTTC	CASSSGQDYEQYF
.	TRBV10-3	TRBJ2-1	.	TGTGCCATCAGTATGGCGCGGGACTCCTACAATGAGCAGTTCTTC	CAISMARDSYNEQFF
TRBD2	TRBV4-2	TRBJ2-1	.	TGTGCCAGCAGCCAAGATCGACTAGCGCAGTTCTTC	CASSQDRLAQFF
.	TRBV21-1	TRBJ2-7	.	TGTGCCAGCAGCTCTTATCCTACGGTTAGCTCCTACGAGCAGTACTTC	CASSSYPTVSSYEQYF
TRBD1	TRBV15	TRBJ2-5	.	TGTGCCACCAGCAGAAGGACAGGGGGCGAAGAGACCCAGTACTTC	CATSRRTGGEETQYF
.	TRBV6-1	TRBJ2-7	.	TGTGCCAGCAGTGAAGGTTGGGGTGCGCGCGAGCAGTACTTC	CASSEGWGAREQYF
TRBD2	TRBV5-6	TRBJ2-1	.	TGTGCCAGCAGCTTGCGAATGCCGGGACTAGATTCCTACAATGAGCAGTTCTTC	CASSLRMPGLDSYNEQFF
.	TRBV4-3	TRBJ2-1	once	TGCGCCAGCAGCCAAGGGAGAGACAATGAGCAGTTCTTC	CASSQGRDNEQFF
.	TRBV10-3	TRBJ1-1	.	TGTGCCGCCACCGGTGGACAAAACACTGAAGCTTTCTTT	CAATGGQNTEAFF
TRBD1	TRBV7-2	TRBJ1-2	.	TGTGCCAGCAGCTTCTCCACGGGACAGGGTGGCTACACCTTC	CASSFSTGQGGYTF
.	TRBV27	TRBJ2-1	.	TGTGCCAGCAGTGAGGGACGGGACTACAATGAGCAGTTCTTC	CASSEGRDYNEQFF
.	TRBV27	TRBJ2-1	once	TGTGCCAGCTCCTGGGAGTCCTTCGGGTCCCATGAGCAGTTCTTC	CASSWESFGSHEQFF
.	TRBV6-1	TRBJ1-2	.	TGTGCCAGCAGTGAAGCAGGGACGATACCTACGGGCTACACCTTC	CASSEAGTIPTGYTF
.	TRBV7-2	TRBJ1-2	.	TGTGCCAGCAGCTTGGGGCTCCCGGGCTACACCTTC	CASSLGLPGYTF
TRBD1	TRBV19	TRBJ1-5	.	TGTGCCAGTATGGGGGACAGGGTCGGAGGCAATCAGCCCCAGCATTTT	CASMGDRVGGNQPQHF
.	TRBV28	TRBJ2-7	few	TGTGCCAGCAGTTTGGGAGGTATTTCTGTTTACGAGCAGTACTTC	CASSLGGISVYEQYF
.	TRBV7-9	TRBJ1-4	.	TGTGCCAGCAGCTCCAACAATGAAAAACTGTTTTTT	CASSSNNEKLFF
.	TRBV6-5	TRBJ2-1	.	TGTGCCAGCAGTTACTCGAGCGAGTTGTTCTTC	CASSYSSELFF
.	TRBV5-6	TRBJ1-2	.	TGTGCCAGCAGCGCTCCGGGCCCAATTTTGGGCTATGGCTACACCTTC	CASSAPGPILGYGYTF
TRBD1	TRBV5-4	TRBJ1-5	few	TGTGCCAGCAGCTTGGGAGGGGGCAAGGGCAATCAGCCCCAGCATTTT	CASSLGGGKGNQPQHF
.	TRBV19	TRBJ2-3	once	TGTGCCAGTAGTATGGTACGGGGAGATACGCAGTATTTT	CASSMVRGDTQYF
.	TRBV18	TRBJ2-1	.	TGTGCCAGCTCACCACTTTCTCCGGGGCCCGAGGGGACGCAGTTCTTC	CASSPLSPGPEGTQFF
.	TRBV19	TRBJ2-7	.	TGTGCCAGCGGGAAGTGGGACGGTAGAAACGAGCAGTACTTC	CASGKWDGRNEQYF
.	TRBV7-9	TRBJ1-3	.	TGTGCCAGCAGCTTAGCTGAGGGTGGAAACACCATATATTTT	CASSLAEGGNTIYF
.	TRBV6-5	TRBJ2-3	.	TGTGCCAGCAGCGCCACGGGAAGAAGCACAGATACGCAGTATTTT	CASSATGRSTDTQYF
.	TRBV7-9	TRBJ2-5	few	TGTGCCAGCAGCTCAGGGGAGTCTACAACCCAGTACTTC	CASSSGESTTQYF
TRBD1	TRBV4-3	TRBJ2-7	.	TGCGCCAGCAGCCAAGATCTAGCAGGGGGCGACGAGCAGTACTTC	CASSQDLAGGDEQYF
.	TRBV18	TRBJ1-1	.	TGTGCCAGCTCACCACCGAAGGGGGTGAACACTGAAGCTTTCTTT	CASSPPKGVNTEAFF
.	TRBV27	TRBJ1-2	.	TGTGCCAGCAGTTTGAGGGAAGGGGACTATGGCTACACCTTC	CASSLREGDYGYTF
TRBD1	TRBV28	TRBJ2-5	.	TGTGCCAGCAGTTCAGGATACGGGACAGGGGAAGAGACCCAGTACTTC	CASSSGYGTGEETQYF
TRBD1	TRBV5-1	TRBJ2-5	.	TGCGCCAGCAGCTTGTTCGGCAGGGGGCACCAAGAGACCCAGTACTTC	CASSLFGRGHQETQYF
TRBD1	TRBV5-1	TRBJ1-2	.	TGCGCCAGCAGCTTGCCAGGGGGGACTAACTATGGCTACACCTTC	CASSLPGGTNYGYTF
.	TRBV27	TRBJ1-2	.	TGTGCCAGCAGTAAGGGTCCCGGTCAAGGCTACACCTTC	CASSKGPGQGYTF
TRBD2	TRBV28	TRBJ2-3	.	TGTGCCAGCAGTTTCGCGGGAGGGTTCGCAGATACGCAGTATTTT	CASSFAGGFADTQYF
TRBD2	TRBV10-2	TRBJ2-2	.	TGCGCCAGCAGAACCGGACTAGCTGGAGGGGAGCTGTTTTTT	CASRTGLAGGELFF
.	TRBV4-2	TRBJ2-1	once	TGTGCCAGCAGCCAAGATCGGCTGGGCTCCTACAATGAGCAGTTCTTC	CASSQDRLGSYNEQFF
.	TRBV27	TRBJ2-5	.	TGTGCCAGCAGAACGGCCCGTAATAGTGAGACCCAGTACTTC	CASRTARNSETQYF